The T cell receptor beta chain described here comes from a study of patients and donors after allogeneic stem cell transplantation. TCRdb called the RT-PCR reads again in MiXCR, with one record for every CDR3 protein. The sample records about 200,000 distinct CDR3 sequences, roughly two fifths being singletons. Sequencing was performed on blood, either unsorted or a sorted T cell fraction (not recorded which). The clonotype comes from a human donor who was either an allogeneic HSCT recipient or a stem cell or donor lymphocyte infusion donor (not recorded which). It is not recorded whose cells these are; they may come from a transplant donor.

In DNA form, the CDR3 reads TGTGCCACCAGCAGAGCCAAGGTCCCCGGGGAGCTGTTTTTT. Encoded protein: CATSRAKVPGELFF. J is TRBJ2-2 and V is TRBV15; D gene unclear. CDR3 length: 14 residues. Trimming left V 1 base short and J 6 bases short, with 9 bases between. Germline CDR1 LNHNV, CDR2 YYDKDF (reference sequence).